What follows are 27 T cell receptor beta chains derived from one specimen sequenced in a study of blood T cell repertoires in COVID-19. The data were produced by immunoSEQ multiplex PCR, yet TCRdb's version contains in-frame clones alone and is incomplete. The repertoire consists of more than 95,000 clones, with about four fifths occurring once and the leading ten covering about 18%. Sequences were obtained from peripheral blood. Receptors originate from a man at least 80 years old with acute or convalescent COVID-19.

The genes are TRBV5-1 and TRBJ2-6, with a possible D match to TRBD2 (6 bases). The germline gives CDR1 SGHRS, CDR2 YFSETQ. The CDR3 is 16 amino acids. With 1 base removed from V and 1 base from J, the gap between germline ends came to 9 bases. The CDR3 sequence: CASSLIGRSGANVLTF. The CDR3 DNA reads as TGCGCCAGCAGCTTGATTGGGAGGTCTGGGGCCAACGTCCTGACTTTC.

The CDR3 reads CASSPQMQETQYF. Here the CDR3 DNA reads TGTGCCAGCAGCCCCCAAATGCAAGAGACCCAGTACTTC. This chain links TRBV5-4 with TRBJ2-5; D is ambiguous. CDR1 SGHNT and CDR2 YYREEE come from the germline V gene (reference sequence). The CDR3 is made up of 13 amino acids. V dropped 4 bases and J dropped 2 bases, with 9 bases sitting between them.

This rearrangement joins TRBV7-2 to TRBJ1-4, with a tentative D call TRBD1 (6 bases). V was clipped by 5 bases and J by 12 bases, with 13 bases between them. From germline, CDR1 is SGHTA and CDR2 FQGNSA. The CDR3 consists of 12 residues. Here the CDR3 DNA reads TGTGCCAGCAGCCCACAGGGTGGGGAACTGTTTTTT. This gives the protein CASSPQGGELFF.

The J gene is TRBJ2-2, the V gene TRBV27; TRBD2 is a possible D gene (5 bases). The CDR3 has 16 residues. In germline, CDR1 is MNHEY, CDR2 SMNVEV (reference sequence). The germline V and J ends were trimmed by 7 bases and 1 base, with 16 bases remaining between them. CDR3 region: CASTPRQRLNTGELFF. CDR3 coding DNA: TGTGCCAGCACCCCCCGCCAGCGGCTGAACACCGGGGAGCTGTTTTTT.

V gene TRBV10-1 combines with J gene TRBJ1-1, with D hard to call. The CDR3 sequence is 15 residues long. The V and J ends lost 2 bases and 0 bases respectively, with 10 bases between them. The germline V gene has CDR1 WNHNN and CDR2 SYGVQD (reference sequence). CDR3 nucleotide sequence: TGCGCCAGCAGTGAGGTGGCAGGTTTGAACACTGAAGCTTTCTTT. It codes for CASSEVAGLNTEAFF.

The V gene is TRBV30, the J gene TRBJ1-1, with a weak D call TRBD1 (5 bases). V was cut by 1 base and J by 0 bases, with 6 bases left in between. Germline assignment: CDR1 GTSNPN and CDR2 SVGIG (reference sequence). The CDR3 consists of 13 residues. CDR3: CAWSAGVNTEAFF. In DNA form, the CDR3 reads TGTGCCTGGAGTGCGGGGGTGAACACTGAAGCTTTCTTT.

V usage is TRBV6-4 and J usage is TRBJ1-2; 7 bases align to TRBD1. Germline loops: CDR1 MRHNA, CDR2 SNTAGT. The ends lost 5 bases at V and 7 bases at J; junction bases unmatched: 13. CDR3 size: 15 residues. The CDR3 spells CASSQRQGGSAGYTF. As DNA, the CDR3 is TGTGCCAGCAGTCAGCGACAGGGAGGCAGTGCTGGCTACACCTTC.

The J gene is TRBJ2-7, the V gene TRBV19, with a possible D match to TRBD2 (6 bases). The V gene lost 0 bases and the J gene lost 6 bases, with 12 bases spanning the gap. Germline lookup yields CDR1 LNHDA and CDR2 SQIVND (reference sequence). The CDR3 spans 14 residues. The DNA for the CDR3 is TGTGCCAGTAGTATAGATGCTGCCGGGAGCGAGCAGTACTTC. Its translation: CASSIDAAGSEQYF.

This chain joins TRBV7-9 and TRBJ1-6, with TRBD1 as a possible D gene (5 bases). Germline CDR1 is SEHNR and CDR2 is FQNEAQ (reference sequence). This CDR3 contains 13 residues. Trimming took off 4 bases at V and 7 bases at J, with 8 bases between the two ends. CDR3 residues: CASSSQGNSPLHF. CDR3 sequence (DNA): TGTGCCAGCAGCTCTCAGGGAAATTCACCCCTCCACTTT.

The rearrangement links TRBV3-1 (or the pseudogene TRBV3-2) to TRBJ2-5; perhaps TRBD1 as D (5 bases). Germline CDR1 reads LGHDT; CDR2 reads YNNKEL (reference sequence). Between the trimmed V and J ends, which lost 5 bases and 5 bases, there was a span of 9 bases. The CDR3 is 12 amino acids. In nucleotides, the CDR3 is TGTGCCAGCAGCGCTGCAGGGGAGACCCAGTACTTC. This translates into CASSAAGETQYF.

The V call is TRBV18, the J call TRBJ1-2, with 9 bases aligning to TRBD1. The junction had 3 bases not matched to a gene; V was cut back by 4 bases and J by 6 bases. This CDR3 contains 13 residues. The V gene's germline CDR1 is KGHSH and CDR2 LQKENI. CDR3 amino acids: CASSLGQGDGYTF. CDR3 sequence (DNA): TGTGCCAGCTCACTGGGACAGGGTGATGGCTACACCTTC. The variable domain in full, with the rest retrieved from reference TRBV18 and TRBJ1-2, is NAGVMQNPRHLVRRRGQEARLRCSPMKGHSHVYWYRQLPEEGLKFMVYLQKENIIDESGMPKERFSAEFPKEGPSILRIQQVVRGDSAAYFCASSLGQGDGYTFGSGTRLTVV.

The genes are TRBV18 and TRBJ1-1; 12 bases are shared with TRBD1. This CDR3 region has 16 residues. Germline-derived CDR1 and CDR2 are KGHSH and LQKENI. With V trimmed by 5 bases and J by 11 bases, 15 bases remained unmatched. CDR3 bases: TGTGCCAGCTCAACCGGGACAGGGGGCCTGGCCGGGGACGCTTTCTTT. Amino acids: CASSTGTGGLAGDAFF.

This clone was counted a single time. The chain couples TRBV10-3 to TRBJ1-5; 11 bases agree with TRBD1. Germline loops: CDR1 ENHRY, CDR2 SYGVKD. V lost 3 bases, J lost 0 bases, and 4 bases stayed unmatched. The CDR3 consists of 17 residues. The CDR3 reads CAISDGTGGSSNQPQHF. In nucleotides, the CDR3 is TGTGCCATCAGTGATGGGACAGGGGGGAGTAGCAATCAGCCCCAGCATTTT.

The chain recombines TRBV3-1 (or the pseudogene TRBV3-2) with TRBJ2-1, with a tentative D call TRBD2 (6 bases). Germline V gives CDR1 LGHDT, CDR2 YNNKEL (reference sequence). The CDR3 loop spans 15 amino acids. The V and J ends lost 5 bases and 8 bases respectively, with 19 bases between them. The CDR3 is CASSVLGTLGDEQFF. In DNA form, the CDR3 reads TGTGCCAGCAGCGTCCTAGGGACTCTAGGGGATGAGCAGTTCTTC.

V usage is TRBV29-1 and J usage is TRBJ2-2; D is ambiguous. Germline V gene data show CDR1 as SQVTM and CDR2 as ANQGSEA. V shed 7 bases and J shed 3 bases, with 15 bases lying between them. The CDR3 runs to 14 residues. This CDR3 reads CSGSPLKDTGELFF. The CDR3, as DNA: TGCAGCGGGTCCCCACTCAAAGACACCGGGGAGCTGTTTTTT.

This chain uses TRBV19 with TRBJ2-7; TRBD1 agrees at 7 bases. The germline CDR1 and CDR2 sequences are LNHDA and SQIVND (reference sequence). The CDR3 is 15 residues long. V gave up 3 bases and J gave up 7 bases; unmatched junction bases: 12. Written as DNA, the CDR3 is TGTGCCAGTAGTATCTCGAACAGGGGCCGTGGAGAGCAGTACTTC. It codes for CASSISNRGRGEQYF.

The V and J genes are TRBV7-9 and TRBJ1-1, with D tentatively TRBD1 (5 bases). V gave up 6 bases and J gave up 1 base, with 18 bases separating them. The CDR3 covers 16 residues. Germline-derived CDR1 and CDR2 are SEHNR and FQNEAQ (reference sequence). CDR3 sequence: CASRTDGHSQNTEAFF. CDR3 in DNA: TGTGCCAGCAGGACAGACGGTCACAGCCAGAACACTGAAGCTTTCTTT. The entire variable domain, with the rest obtained from reference TRBV7-9 and TRBJ1-1, is as follows: DTGVSQNPRHKITKRGQNVTFRCDPISEHNRLYWYRQTLGQGPEFLTYFQNEAQLEKSRLLSDRFSAERPKGSFSTLEIQRTEQGDSAMYLCASRTDGHSQNTEAFFGQGTRLTVV.

The CDR3 DNA is TGTGCCACCAGTTCTGGGGCCCGGCAGACCCAGTACTTC. As protein: CATSSGARQTQYF. The chain carries TRBV24-1 and TRBJ2-5; TRBD1 might be the D (5 bases). The CDR3 is made up of 13 amino acids. Trimming took off 6 bases at V and 6 bases at J, with 13 bases between the two ends. The germline CDR1 and CDR2 sequences are KGHDR and SFDVKD.

The chain uses TRBV19 and TRBJ1-2; 8 nucleotides match TRBD1. CDR1 is LNHDA, CDR2 SQIVND, per germline (reference sequence). Trimming cost V 3 bases and J 2 bases; bases outside gene matches: 2. The CDR3 has 14 amino acids. CDR3 DNA: TGTGCCAGTAGTATGGACAGGGAGAACTATGGCTACACCTTC. Protein: CASSMDRENYGYTF.

This clone is a singleton in its sample. The V call is TRBV11-3, the J call TRBJ2-5; 10 positions agree with TRBD2. The CDR3 loop spans 15 amino acids. Germline V gene lookup returns CDR1 SGHNT and CDR2 YENEEA. V was clipped by 3 bases and J by 2 bases; unmatched bases: 3. CDR3 coding DNA: TGTGCCAGCAGCTTCGGGACTAGCGAACAAGAGACCCAGTACTTC. This translates into CASSFGTSEQETQYF.

V usage is TRBV5-1 and J usage is TRBJ2-2; the match to TRBD2 covers 7 bases. In germline, CDR1 is SGHRS, CDR2 YFSETQ. Trimming cost V 4 bases and J 3 bases; bases outside gene matches: 0. The CDR3 runs to 13 residues. The CDR3 spells CASSRGDTGELFF. In DNA, the CDR3 is TGCGCCAGCAGCCGGGGGGACACCGGGGAGCTGTTTTTT.

The chain uses TRBV5-1 and TRBJ2-5; perhaps TRBD1 as D (6 bases). Per the germline V gene, CDR1 is SGHRS and CDR2 is YFSETQ. V lost 4 bases to trimming and J lost 2 bases, with 12 bases between them. There are 14 residues in the CDR3. The chain's CDR3 is CASSPGQIQETQYF. CDR3 bases: TGCGCCAGCAGCCCGGGACAAATTCAAGAGACCCAGTACTTC. Full variable domain (outside the CDR3, taken from reference TRBV5-1 and TRBJ2-5): KAGVTQTPRYLIKTRGQQVTLSCSPISGHRSVSWYQQTPGQGLQFLFEYFSETQRNKGNFPGRFSGRQFSNSRSEMNVSTLELGDSALYLCASSPGQIQETQYFGPGTRLLVL.

The chain links TRBV5-6 to TRBJ2-7; D uncertain. The CDR3 loop spans 14 amino acids. Germline-derived CDR1 and CDR2 are SGHDT and YYEEEE. The ends were cut back, 2 bases at V and 3 bases at J, with 12 bases in the middle. DNA of the CDR3: TGTGCCAGCAGCTTAGAAGCCCAAGACTACGAGCAGTACTTC. It codes for CASSLEAQDYEQYF. The full variable domain, in which reference TRBV5-6 and TRBJ2-7 provide the parts outside the CDR3, is DAGVTQSPTHLIKTRGQQVTLRCSPKSGHDTVSWYQQALGQGPQFIFQYYEEEERQRGNFPDRFSGHQFPNYSSELNVNALLLGDSALYLCASSLEAQDYEQYFGPGTRLTVT.

This chain uses TRBV30 with TRBJ2-7; 7 bases line up with TRBD1. CDR1 is GTSNPN, CDR2 SVGIG, per germline (reference sequence). The CDR3 consists of 11 residues. V lost 6 bases, J lost 5 bases, and 4 bases stayed unmatched. The CDR3 DNA reads as TGTGCCTGCACGACAGGGAACGAGCAGTACTTC. This encodes CACTTGNEQYF. The full variable domain, its missing parts supplied by reference TRBV30 and TRBJ2-7, is SQTIHQWPATLVQPVGSPLSLECTVEGTSNPNLYWYRQAAGRGLQLLFYSVGIGQISSEVPQNLSASRPQDRQFILSSKKLLLSDSGFYLCACTTGNEQYFGPGTRLTVT.

This clone appeared a single time. J is TRBJ1-2 and V is TRBV29-1, with a tentative D call TRBD1 (6 bases). This CDR3 has 12 residues. CDR1 and CDR2 (germline): SQVTM, ANQGSEA. Trimming took 3 bases from V and 4 from J, leaving 9 bases between them. This chain's CDR3 is CSVEDSVYGYTF. DNA for the CDR3: TGCAGCGTTGAGGACAGCGTCTATGGCTACACCTTC.

The chain employs TRBV4-3 and TRBJ2-7; possible D gene TRBD1, 6 bases. Trimming left V 0 bases short and J 2 bases short, with 14 bases between. The V gene's germline CDR1 is LGHNA and CDR2 YSLEER. The length of the CDR3 is 16 residues. The CDR3 DNA reads TGCGCCAGCAGCCAAGATAGGGCAGGGGCCGCCTACGAGCAGTACTTC. Its protein is CASSQDRAGAAYEQYF.

The chain joins TRBV9 to TRBJ2-1; D might be TRBD1 (6 bases). Trimming shortened V by 0 bases and J by 0 bases, and 13 bases separated the two germline ends. Per germline, CDR1 SGDLS and CDR2 YYNGEE. The CDR3 sequence is 17 residues long. CDR3 loop: CASSVGGQFDSYNEQFF. CDR3 nucleotide sequence: TGTGCCAGCAGCGTAGGTGGACAGTTCGACTCCTACAATGAGCAGTTCTTC.